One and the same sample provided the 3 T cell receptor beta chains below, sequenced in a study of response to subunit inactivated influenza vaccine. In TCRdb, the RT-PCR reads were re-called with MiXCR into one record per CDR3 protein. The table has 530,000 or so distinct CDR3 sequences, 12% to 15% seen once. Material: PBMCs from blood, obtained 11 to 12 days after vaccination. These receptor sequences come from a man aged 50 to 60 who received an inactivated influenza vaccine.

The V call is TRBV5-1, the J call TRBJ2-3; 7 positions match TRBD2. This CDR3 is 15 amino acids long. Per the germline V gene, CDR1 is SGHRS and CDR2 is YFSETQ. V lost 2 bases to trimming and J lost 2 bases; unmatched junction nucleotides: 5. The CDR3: CASSFSGAFTDTQYF. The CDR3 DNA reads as TGCGCCAGCAGCTTCAGCGGGGCTTTCACAGATACGCAGTATTTT.

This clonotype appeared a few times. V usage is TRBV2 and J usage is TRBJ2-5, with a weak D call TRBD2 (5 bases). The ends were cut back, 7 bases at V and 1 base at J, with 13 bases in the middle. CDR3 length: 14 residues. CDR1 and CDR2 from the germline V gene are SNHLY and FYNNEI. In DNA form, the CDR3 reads TGTGCCAGCATACGTACTAGGGTCCAAGAGACCCAGTACTTC. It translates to CASIRTRVQETQYF.

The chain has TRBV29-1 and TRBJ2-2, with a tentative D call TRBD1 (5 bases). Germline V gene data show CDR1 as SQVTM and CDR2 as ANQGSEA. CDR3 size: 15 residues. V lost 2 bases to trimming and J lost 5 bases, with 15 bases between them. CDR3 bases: TGCAGCGTTGAAAGGGGTGGAACCTTGACCGGGGAGCTGTTTTTT. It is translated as CSVERGGTLTGELFF.